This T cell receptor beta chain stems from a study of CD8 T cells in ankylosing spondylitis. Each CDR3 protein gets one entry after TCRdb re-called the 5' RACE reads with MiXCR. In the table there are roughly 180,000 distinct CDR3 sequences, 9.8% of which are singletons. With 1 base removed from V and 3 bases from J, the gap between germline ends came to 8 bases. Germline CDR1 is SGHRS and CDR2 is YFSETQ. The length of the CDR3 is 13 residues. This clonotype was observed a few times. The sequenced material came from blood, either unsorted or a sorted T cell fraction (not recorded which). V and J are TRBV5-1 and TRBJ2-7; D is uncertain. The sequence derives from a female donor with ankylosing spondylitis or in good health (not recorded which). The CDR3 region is CASSLRSVYEQYF. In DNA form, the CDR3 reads TGCGCCAGCAGCTTGCGTTCGGTCTACGAGCAGTACTTC.